The source of this T cell receptor (beta chain) is a study of cytomegalovirus exposure and HLA in healthy donors. Turning to the study itself: Earlier findings included more than 95 million unique TCR beta sequences obtained from about 180 million T cells.

Study results and caveats: Among TCR beta chains, those listed as cytomegalovirus-associated numbered some 170.

The CDR3 runs to 17 residues. V shed 3 bases and J 4 bases; nucleotides not matched to a gene: 11. Looked up from germline, CDR1 is LNHDA and CDR2 is SQIVND (reference sequence). Note on this clone: Its matching antigen is unknown.

In the PCR, 60 Vbeta and 13 Jbeta primers were used. Repertoires were generated with immunoSEQ multiplex PCR, while TCRdb's copy carries only in-frame clones and drops some. The sample shows about 140,000 clones, around 77% of them seen only once. Sequenced: PBMCs. The clonotype comes from a man aged 25-45 years in good health and CMV-seronegative. The V call is TRBV19, the J call TRBJ2-3; 9 bases agree with TRBD2. The CDR3 protein is CASSMEASGNMADTQYF. The CDR3, as DNA: TGTGCCAGTAGTATGGAGGCTAGCGGGAACATGGCAGATACGCAGTATTTT.